The clone carrying this T cell receptor (beta chain) occurred many times. The antigen is undetermined. The data derive from a study of T cells after yellow fever vaccination. Study-level points and caveats: A faster peak, day 5 versus 15, was reached by the weaker secondary response. Post-booster samples contained most primary-vaccination clones (around 95% CD4, almost 90% CD8). A limited proportion of clonotypes was detected within both the CD4 and CD8 compartments.

Template-switching 5'RACE yielded the TCR cDNA; a universal primer site and UMIs were added in the process. One entry per CDR3 protein results from TCRdb running MiXCR on the 5' RACE reads. This sample has about 180,000 distinct CDR3 sequences, with about 6% found just once. Germline V gives CDR1 SGHTA, CDR2 FQGTGA. V shed 5 bases, J shed 9 bases, and the junction held 7 bases outside the gene matches. There are 13 residues in the CDR3. The gene calls are TRBV7-3 and TRBJ2-1; 7 bases fit TRBD1. This TCR was sampled from a young man who received the YFV17D yellow fever vaccine. The material was CD4+ T cells sorted from PBMCs, obtained on the day of the first yellow fever vaccination. CDR3 loop: CASSPQTGIEQFF. The CDR3, as DNA: TGTGCCAGCAGCCCCCAGACAGGGATTGAGCAGTTCTTC.